This TCR beta chain was obtained from a study of cytomegalovirus exposure and HLA in healthy donors. Notes on the study in general: Associated with cytomegalovirus, according to the listing, were 164 TCR beta chains. Most of the CMV-associated TCR beta chains (in a later analysis) appeared to be HLA-restricted.

The V end was cut by 1 base, the J end by 4 bases, with 5 bases between. CDR3 length: 12 residues. Per the germline V gene, CDR1 is LGHNA and CDR2 is YNFKEQ. Researchers ran the PCR with 60 Vbeta and 13 Jbeta primers. Profiled with immunoSEQ multiplex PCR; TCRdb holds only in-frame clones, not every one. The repertoire holds some 270,000 clones, with around 90% as singletons. Remarks on this clone: What it binds is unknown.

The receptor was isolated from a girl aged 2-10 years in good health and CMV-seronegative. The source material was PBMCs. V is TRBV4-2 and J is TRBJ2-7; D gene uncertain. Here the CDR3 DNA reads TGTGCCAGCAGCCAAGGGGCATACGAGCAGTACTTC. It encodes CASSQGAYEQYF.